Sequencing of this T cell receptor (beta chain) was carried out in a study of immune evolution from preneoplasia to lung adenocarcinoma. V lost 4 bases and J lost 2, with 7 bases in between. This CDR3 is 13 amino acids long. CDR1 is MRHNA, CDR2 SNTAGT, per germline. Concerning this clone: Its antigen is currently unknown.

Produced via immunoSEQ multiplex PCR; TCRdb's table is partial and in-frame only. Among over 14,000 clones, roughly four fifths were seen once, and the ten largest hold 3%. The study, taken as a whole, reports: Later-stage lesions seemingly showed higher T cell density and diversity than normal lung.

The sequencing sample was made of FFPE minimally invasive lung adenocarcinoma tissue. The receptor was isolated from a person in their sixties or seventies with lung adenocarcinoma. The V gene is TRBV6-4, the J gene TRBJ2-3; unclear D gene. The CDR3 region has the DNA TGTGCCAGCAGTGCATCTATCACAGATACGCAGTATTTT. It specifies CASSASITDTQYF.